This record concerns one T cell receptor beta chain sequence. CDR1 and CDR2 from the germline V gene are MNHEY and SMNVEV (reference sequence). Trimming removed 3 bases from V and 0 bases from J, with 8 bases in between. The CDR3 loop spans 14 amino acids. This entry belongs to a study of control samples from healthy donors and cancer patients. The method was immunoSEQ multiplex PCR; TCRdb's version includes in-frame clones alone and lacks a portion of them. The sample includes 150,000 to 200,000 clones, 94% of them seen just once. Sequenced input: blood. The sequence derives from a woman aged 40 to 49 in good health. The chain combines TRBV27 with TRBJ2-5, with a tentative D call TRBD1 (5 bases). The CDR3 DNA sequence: TGTGCCAGCAGTTTTCGCAGGGACCAAGAGACCCAGTACTTC. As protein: CASSFRRDQETQYF.